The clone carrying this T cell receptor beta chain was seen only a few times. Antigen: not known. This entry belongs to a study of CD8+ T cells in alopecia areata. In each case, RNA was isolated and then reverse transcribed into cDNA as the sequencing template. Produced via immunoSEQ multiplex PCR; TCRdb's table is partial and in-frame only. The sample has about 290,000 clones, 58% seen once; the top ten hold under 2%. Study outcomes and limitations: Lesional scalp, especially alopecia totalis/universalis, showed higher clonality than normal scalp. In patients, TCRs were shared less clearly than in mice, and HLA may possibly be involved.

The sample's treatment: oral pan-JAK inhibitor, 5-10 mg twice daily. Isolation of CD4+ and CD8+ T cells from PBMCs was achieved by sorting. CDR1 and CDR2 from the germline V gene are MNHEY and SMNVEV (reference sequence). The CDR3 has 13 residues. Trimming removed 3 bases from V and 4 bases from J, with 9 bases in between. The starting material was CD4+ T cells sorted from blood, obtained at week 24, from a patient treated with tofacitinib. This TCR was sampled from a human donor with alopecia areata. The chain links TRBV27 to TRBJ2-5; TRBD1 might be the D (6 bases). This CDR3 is CASSLDRTETQYF. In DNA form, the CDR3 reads TGTGCCAGCAGTTTGGACAGAACAGAGACCCAGTACTTC.